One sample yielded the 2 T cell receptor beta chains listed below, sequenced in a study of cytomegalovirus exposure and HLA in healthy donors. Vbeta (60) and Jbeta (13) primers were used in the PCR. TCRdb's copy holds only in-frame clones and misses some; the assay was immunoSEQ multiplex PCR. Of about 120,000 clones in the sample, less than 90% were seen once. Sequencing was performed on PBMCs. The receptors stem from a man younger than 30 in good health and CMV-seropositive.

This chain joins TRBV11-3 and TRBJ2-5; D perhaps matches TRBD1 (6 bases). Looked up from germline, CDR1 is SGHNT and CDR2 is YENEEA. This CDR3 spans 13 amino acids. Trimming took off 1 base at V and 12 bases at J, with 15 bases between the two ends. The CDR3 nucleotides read TGTGCCAGCAGCTTAGGACCAGGGGACCAAGAGTACTTC. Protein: CASSLGPGDQEYF. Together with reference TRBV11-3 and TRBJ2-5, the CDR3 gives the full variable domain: EAGVVQSPRYKIIEKKQPVAFWCNPISGHNTLYWYLQNLGQGPELLIRYENEEAVDDSQLPKDRFSAERLKGVDSTLKIQPAELGDSAVYLCASSLGPGDQEYFGPGTRLLVL.

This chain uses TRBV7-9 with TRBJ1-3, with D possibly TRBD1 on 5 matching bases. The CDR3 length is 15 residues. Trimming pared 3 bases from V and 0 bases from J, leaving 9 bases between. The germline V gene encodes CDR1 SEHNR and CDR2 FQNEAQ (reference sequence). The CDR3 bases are TGTGCCAGCAGCTTGGGGCGACCCTCTGGAAACACCATATATTTT. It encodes CASSLGRPSGNTIYF.